The subject of this entry is one T cell receptor beta chain. Its antigen remains unknown. Trimming took off 3 bases at V and 2 bases at J, with 19 bases between the two ends. This CDR3 contains 17 residues. Germline assignment: CDR1 SGHAT and CDR2 FQNNGV. The sample is drawn from a study of T cell responses to AZD1222 COVID-19 vaccine. Turning to the study itself: Second-dose timings of about 4 or about 12 weeks were pooled.

General study points: Once two AZD1222 doses were given, Spike-specific TCR breadth and depth went up. Clonal diversity may have been underestimated in mostly white British donors.

Profiling relied on immunoSEQ multiplex PCR, and the TCRdb table lists in-frame clones only, not all of them. The profile shows some 130,000 clones, 85% to 95% of them singletons. This chain uses TRBV11-2 with TRBJ1-2; maybe TRBD1 (6 bases). The sample in question was peripheral blood, obtained on day 0 of AZD1222 vaccination. The sequence was obtained from an adult in good health. The CDR3 DNA follows: TGTGCCAGCAGCTTCGGACGTACAGGGATAGGAAACTATGGCTACACCTTC. Residues: CASSFGRTGIGNYGYTF.